The clone carrying this T cell receptor (beta chain) was detected a few times. What it binds is unknown. The data stem from a study of immune evolution from preneoplasia to lung adenocarcinoma. Clones were sequenced by immunoSEQ multiplex PCR, and TCRdb holds only the in-frame ones, with some missing. This sample carries some 3,200 clones, roughly 85% of them seen once, and the ten largest clones take approximately 8.5%. V lost 1 base and J lost 0, with 10 bases in between. The CDR3 is 15 amino acids. From germline, CDR1 is SGHAT and CDR2 FQNNGV. Patients had resection in Japan or China between the mid-2010s and the late 2010s. Two lung cancer pathologists independently confirmed each histologic diagnosis. Study-level findings and limits: From normal lung to invasive adenocarcinoma, top clone frequencies appeared to decrease. Later-stage lesions seemingly showed higher T cell density and diversity than normal lung.

The sample consisted of FFPE adjacent normal lung tissue. This chain joins TRBV11-2 and TRBJ2-7; D ambiguous. This TCR came from a person aged 65-85 years with lung adenocarcinoma. DNA of the CDR3: TGTGCCAGCAGCTTAGGTGTGATATCCTCCTACGAGCAGTACTTC. It yields the protein CASSLGVISSYEQYF.